The next 17 T cell receptor beta chains were all read from a single sample in a study of tumor and adjacent non-tumor tissue in lung cancer. The library came from three nested PCR rounds adapted from ARM-PCR protocols. TCRdb itself ran the multiplex PCR reads through MiXCR, one entry per CDR3 protein. The profile shows some 200,000 distinct CDR3 sequences, roughly 70% of them singletons. RNA was extracted from bulk tissue without any cell sorting. The sequencing input was lung tumor tissue. Receptors were obtained from a man in his 60s with non-small cell lung cancer.

Comments on this clonotype: The junction departs from germline at one end; a sequencing error may be responsible. The chain recombines TRBV5-1 with TRBJ1-1, with unresolved D. Germline V gene sequence: CDR1 SGHRS, CDR2 YFSETQ. The CDR3 covers 13 residues. The CDR3 bases are TGCGTCAGCAGCTTAACCGGGAACATTGAAGCTTTCTTT. Translation gives CVSSLTGNIEAFF.

Comment on this clonotype: Germline is not matched at one junction end, which may reflect a read error. The V gene is TRBV20-1, the J gene TRBJ1-1, with D maybe TRBD1 (6 bases). The V gene's germline CDR1 is DFQATT and CDR2 SNEGSKA (reference sequence). The CDR3 length is 12 residues. The CDR3 DNA reads as TGCAGGGTCTGGACAAGGGACACTGAAGCTTCCTTT. It encodes CRVWTRDTEASF.

A note on this clonotype: A read error may produce the germline difference seen at one junction end. The V call is TRBV5-4, the J call TRBJ1-1; D remains ambiguous. Germline values: CDR1 SGHNT, CDR2 YYREEE (reference sequence). This CDR3 is built from 13 residues. CDR3 residues: CTSSLQPNTEAFF. CDR3 coding DNA: TGTACCAGCAGCTTGCAACCGAACACTGAAGCTTTCTTT. Full variable domain (remainder filled in from reference TRBV5-4 and TRBJ1-1): ETGVTQSPTHLIKTRGQQVTLRCSSQSGHNTVSWYQQALGQGPQFIFQYYREEENGRGNFPPRFSGLQFPNYSSELNVNALELDDSALYLCTSSLQPNTEAFFGQGTRLTVV.

This chain connects TRBV11-2 to TRBJ2-3, with D tentatively TRBD2 (6 bases). The ends were cut back, 1 base at V and 7 bases at J, with 15 bases in the middle. This CDR3 contains 15 residues. The germline V gene encodes CDR1 SGHAT and CDR2 FQNNGV. The CDR3 coding sequence is TGTGCCAGCAGCTTAGGCCTGGATAGCGGTTATACGCAGTATTTT. Protein: CASSLGLDSGYTQYF.

The genes are TRBV5-6 and TRBJ2-7; no definite D call. Trimming shortened V by 4 bases and J by 0 bases, and 11 bases separated the two germline ends. The germline V gene has CDR1 SGHDT and CDR2 YYEEEE. This CDR3 region has 14 residues. In DNA form, the CDR3 reads TGTGCCAGCAGCACGTTACTGGCCTCCTACGAGCAGTACTTC. Protein sequence: CASSTLLASYEQYF.

This clonotype was counted a single time. The junction and the germline gene differ at one end; a read error may be behind it. J is TRBJ1-1 and V is TRBV20-1; D possibly corresponds to TRBD1 (5 bases). In germline, CDR1 is DFQATT, CDR2 SNEGSKA (reference sequence). This CDR3 has 13 amino acids. CDR3 sequence: CSAAWRGYTEAFF. The CDR3 DNA follows: TGCAGTGCCGCTTGGCGGGGCTACACAGAAGCTTTCTTT.

The chain recombines TRBV6-6 with TRBJ1-5; D remains ambiguous. The V end was cut by 6 bases, the J end by 5 bases, with 20 bases between. Germline loops: CDR1 MNHNY, CDR2 SVGAGI (reference sequence). The CDR3 sequence is 16 residues long. The CDR3 DNA follows: TGTGCCAGCAGGACGAGTATGGTAGCGAACTATCAGCCCCAGCATTTT. This codes for CASRTSMVANYQPQHF.

The chain links TRBV7-6 to TRBJ2-7; 12 bases line up with TRBD2. V lost 4 bases, J lost 4 bases, and 2 bases stayed unmatched. The CDR3 length is 14 residues. Germline lookup yields CDR1 SGHVS and CDR2 FNYEAQ. The CDR3 sequence: CASSWTSGVYEQYF. As DNA, the CDR3 is TGTGCCAGCAGCTGGACTAGCGGGGTTTACGAGCAGTACTTC.

For this clonotype: Being one base from a much bigger clone, this may be a read error. The rearrangement uses TRBV6-1 and TRBJ2-4; 9 bases fit TRBD1. The V and J ends lost 3 bases and 0 bases, in that order; junction bases with no gene match: 6. The CDR3 extends over 17 amino acids. Germline lookup yields CDR1 MNHNS and CDR2 SASEGT. CDR3 loop: CASSEGQGFLAKNIQYF. In DNA, the CDR3 is TGTGCCAGCAGTGAGGGACAGGGTTTCCTAGCCAAAAACATTCAGTACTTC.

V gene TRBV20-1 combines with J gene TRBJ1-1, with a tentative D call TRBD1 (6 bases). The CDR3 length is 12 residues. Germline V gives CDR1 DFQATT, CDR2 SNEGSKA (reference sequence). As DNA, the CDR3 is TGCAGACAGGGCCATACGAACAATGAGGCTTTCTTT. Translating it yields CRQGHTNNEAFF.

This clonotype showed up just a few times. The J gene is TRBJ2-3, the V gene TRBV29-1; a possible D gene is TRBD1 (6 bases). The CDR3 has 14 amino acids. V lost 8 bases and J lost 8, with 23 bases in between. In germline, CDR1 is SQVTM, CDR2 ANQGSEA. The CDR3, as DNA: TGCAGCTCTCGGAGGACAGCCCGGTCGGGTACGCAGTATTTT. Its translation: CSSRRTARSGTQYF.

V gene TRBV10-3 combines with J gene TRBJ2-1; the D gene is possibly TRBD1 (6 bases). The germline gives CDR1 ENHRY, CDR2 SYGVKD. V was trimmed by 6 bases and J by 6 bases, leaving 12 bases between them. The CDR3 consists of 13 residues. Here the CDR3 reads CAIRNQGSNEQFF. The CDR3 DNA reads TGTGCCATCAGGAATCAGGGGAGCAATGAGCAGTTCTTC.

To note about this clonotype: At one end the junction does not follow the germline gene, possibly because of a read error. This rearrangement joins TRBV20-1 to TRBJ2-7; a possible D gene is TRBD2 (5 bases). There are 12 residues in the CDR3. CDR1 and CDR2 (germline): DFQATT, SNEGSKA (reference sequence). Here the CDR3 reads CSAQMGGSEQYF. The DNA of the CDR3 is TGCAGTGCTCAGATGGGTGGGAGCGAGCAGTACTTT.

As for this clonotype: Its ends do not fully match the called genes, so a read error is possible. The chain couples TRBV11-1 to TRBJ1-1, with 9 bases lining up with TRBD1. The CDR3 is 14 residues long. Per the germline V gene, CDR1 is SGHAT and CDR2 is FQDESV (reference sequence). This CDR3 reads CASGLAQGATEAFF. For the CDR3, the DNA is TGTGCCAGCGGCTTAGCACAGGGGGCAACTGAAGCCTTCTTT.

About this clonotype: A junction end diverges from the germline sequence, so it may reflect a read error. V is TRBV11-2 and J is TRBJ1-2, with D unclear. The germline CDR1 and CDR2 sequences are SGHAT and FQNNGV. The CDR3 has 14 residues. CDR3 amino acids: CAISLAVRARGYTF. In DNA form, the CDR3 reads TGTGCCATCAGCTTAGCAGTCAGAGCTCGGGGCTACACCTTC. Full variable domain (outside the CDR3, taken from reference TRBV11-2 and TRBJ1-2): EAGVAQSPRYKIIEKRQSVAFWCNPISGHATLYWYQQILGQGPKLLIQFQNNGVVDDSQLPKDRFSAERLKGVDSTLKIQPAKLEDSAVYLCAISLAVRARGYTFGSGTRLTVV.

The V and J genes are TRBV4-1 and TRBJ2-5; TRBD2 matches 8 bases. The CDR3 has 15 amino acids. The germline V gene encodes CDR1 MGHRA and CDR2 YSYEKL. Trimming took 11 bases from V and 1 from J; bases not matched to a gene: 12. In DNA, the CDR3 is TGCGCCTGCAACCAACCCGGGGGGGCCCAAGAGACCCAGTACTTC. Protein sequence: CACNQPGGAQETQYF.

The chain combines TRBV5-6 with TRBJ1-2; no firm D call. CDR3 length: 16 residues. Looked up from germline, CDR1 is SGHDT and CDR2 is YYEEEE. In nucleotides, the CDR3 is TGTGCTAGCGGCTTGGTACATGGCTCCAGGAACTATGGCTACACCTTC. Protein: CASGLVHGSRNYGYTF.